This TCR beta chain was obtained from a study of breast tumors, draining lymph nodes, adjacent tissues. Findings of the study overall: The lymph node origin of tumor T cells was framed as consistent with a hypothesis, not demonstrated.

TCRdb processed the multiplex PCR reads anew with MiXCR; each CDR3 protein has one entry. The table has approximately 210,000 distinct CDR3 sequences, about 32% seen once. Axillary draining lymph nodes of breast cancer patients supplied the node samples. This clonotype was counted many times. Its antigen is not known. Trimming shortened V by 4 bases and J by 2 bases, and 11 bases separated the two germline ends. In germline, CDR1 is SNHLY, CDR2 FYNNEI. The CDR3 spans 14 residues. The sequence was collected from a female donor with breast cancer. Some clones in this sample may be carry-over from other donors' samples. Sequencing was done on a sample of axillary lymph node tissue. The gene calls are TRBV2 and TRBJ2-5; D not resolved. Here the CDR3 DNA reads TGTGCCAGCAGTGTCACAATTACTCAAGAGACCCAGTACTTC. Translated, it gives CASSVTITQETQYF.